These 26 T cell receptor beta chains were sequenced from one sample in a study of identical twins. TCRdb re-called the 5' RACE reads through MiXCR, storing one row per CDR3 protein. The sample includes a few hundred thousand distinct CDR3 sequences, over 8.5% of them seen just once. These sequences were also reported in another study, on yellow fever vaccine responses in identical twins.

Material for sequencing was PBMCs. The receptor source for this set is a woman under 30 in good health.

This clonotype has at least ten counts. This sequence joins TRBV20-1 and TRBJ1-2, with D perhaps matching TRBD1 (6 bases). The length of the CDR3 is 14 residues. Trimming shortened V by 1 base and J by 5 bases, and 14 bases separated the two germline ends. Germline CDR1 DFQATT, CDR2 SNEGSKA (reference sequence). The CDR3 reads CSARVSGARYGYTF. CDR3 nucleotides: TGCAGTGCTAGAGTGTCGGGGGCAAGATATGGCTACACCTTC.

The V gene is TRBV20-1, the J gene TRBJ2-3; possibly TRBD1 for D (5 bases). The CDR3 extends over 17 amino acids. Germline CDR1 reads DFQATT; CDR2 reads SNEGSKA (reference sequence). Between the trimmed V and J ends, which lost 0 bases and 2 bases, there was a span of 18 bases. Here the CDR3 DNA reads TGCAGTGCTAGAGATGTGAGGCCGGACACCCCCACAGATACGCAGTATTTT. Its protein is CSARDVRPDTPTDTQYF.

The sample holds a few counts of this clonotype. The chain recombines TRBV6-6 with TRBJ2-2; 8 bases are a match to TRBD2. The CDR3 runs to 15 residues. Trimming cost V 7 bases and J 2 bases; bases outside gene matches: 6. Germline lookup yields CDR1 MNHNY and CDR2 SVGAGI (reference sequence). The CDR3 region is CASNKLADNTGELFF. In DNA, the CDR3 is TGTGCCAGCAACAAACTAGCGGACAACACCGGGGAGCTGTTTTTT.

This clonotype was observed many times. The rearrangement joins TRBV6-5 to TRBJ1-2; D is undetermined. This CDR3 is 16 amino acids long. Germline values: CDR1 MNHEY, CDR2 SVGAGI. Trimming took off 0 bases at V and 0 bases at J, with 11 bases between the two ends. The CDR3 region has the DNA TGTGCCAGCAGTTACTCGGGCACCAAAGCTAACTATGGCTACACCTTC. It yields the protein CASSYSGTKANYGYTF.

This clonotype was counted between two and nine times. This chain links TRBV5-8 with TRBJ2-5; 8 positions match TRBD1. The CDR3 covers 14 residues. V lost 2 bases and J lost 6; bases outside the gene matches: 6. The germline V gene has CDR1 SGHTS and CDR2 YDEGEE. The CDR3 DNA is TGTGCCAGCAGCTTAGACAGGGGAGGAAAGACCCAGTACTTC. Its protein product is CASSLDRGGKTQYF.

The V and J genes are TRBV24-1 and TRBJ2-3; no firm D call. From germline, CDR1 is KGHDR and CDR2 SFDVKD. V lost 2 bases and J 2 bases, leaving 4 bases between the germline ends. The CDR3 contains 13 residues. In DNA form, the CDR3 reads TGTGCCACCAGTGATTCTTACACAGATACGCAGTATTTT. Its translation: CATSDSYTDTQYF.

The chain combines TRBV7-9 with TRBJ2-2; D might be TRBD1 (6 bases). Germline V lookup: CDR1 SEHNR, CDR2 FQNEAQ (reference sequence). This CDR3 has 15 amino acids. V dropped 5 bases and J dropped 1 base, with 11 bases sitting between them. This chain's CDR3 is CASSPLQGNTGELFF. The CDR3 DNA follows: TGTGCCAGCAGCCCTCTACAGGGGAACACCGGGGAGCTGTTTTTT.

Only a few counts were recorded for this clonotype. This chain links TRBV27 with TRBJ2-7, with D perhaps matching TRBD2 (6 bases). The ends were cut back, 3 bases at V and 1 base at J, with 10 bases in the middle. The CDR3 has 14 residues. Germline V lookup: CDR1 MNHEY, CDR2 SMNVEV (reference sequence). For the CDR3, the DNA is TGTGCCAGCAGTTTCCGTAGCGGATCCTACGAGCAGTACTTC. The encoded protein is CASSFRSGSYEQYF.

This clonotype was counted many times. The chain is built from TRBV7-8 and TRBJ2-3; 13 bases line up with TRBD2. CDR3 length: 16 amino acids. The J segment lost 4 bases and the V segment lost 1 base, leaving 2 bases of the junction unmatched. Germline CDR1 and CDR2: SGHVS and FQNEAQ. The CDR3 reads CASSLGTSGSSDTQYF. CDR3 DNA sequence: TGTGCCAGCAGCTTAGGGACTAGCGGGAGTTCAGATACGCAGTATTTT. Based on the CDR3 plus reference TRBV7-8 and TRBJ2-3, the full variable domain is GAGVSQSPRYKVAKRGQDVALRCDPISGHVSLFWYQQALGQGPEFLTYFQNEAQLDKSGLPSDRFFAERPEGSVSTLKIQRTQQEDSAVYLCASSLGTSGSSDTQYFGPGTRLTVL.

This clonotype was counted ten times or more. This rearrangement joins TRBV7-3 to TRBJ2-3; TRBD2 agrees at 7 bases. CDR1 and CDR2 from the germline V gene are SGHTA and FQGTGA. There are 17 residues in the CDR3. The junction had 9 bases not matched to a gene; V was cut back by 1 base and J by 2 bases. The CDR3 sequence: CASSLSPSGGSTDTQYF. The CDR3 region has the DNA TGTGCCAGCAGCTTAAGTCCTAGCGGCGGGTCCACAGATACGCAGTATTTT.

The table lists this clonotype with many counts. The chain combines TRBV11-2 with TRBJ2-3; TRBD1 is a possible D gene (5 bases). CDR1 is SGHAT, CDR2 FQNNGV, per germline. The CDR3 contains 14 residues. Trimming removed 3 bases from V and 4 bases from J, with 11 bases in between. CDR3 bases: TGTGCCAGCAGCTTGGGCAGGGTTGCAGATACGCAGTATTTT. As protein: CASSLGRVADTQYF.

V gene TRBV24-1 combines with J gene TRBJ2-3, with D possibly matching TRBD2 (5 bases). CDR3 length equals 19 residues. Germline V gene lookup returns CDR1 KGHDR and CDR2 SFDVKD. Trimming cost V 3 bases and J 0 bases, with 21 bases left between them. The CDR3 loop is CATSDPAFGGRTSTDTQYF. In DNA, the CDR3 is TGTGCCACCAGTGATCCCGCCTTTGGCGGACGGACTAGCACAGATACGCAGTATTTT.

Ten or more counts support this clonotype. The chain links TRBV27 to TRBJ2-5, with unresolved D. Germline loops: CDR1 MNHEY, CDR2 SMNVEV (reference sequence). This CDR3 has 14 amino acids. Trimming removed 6 bases from V and 0 bases from J, with 11 bases in between. In DNA form, the CDR3 reads TGTGCCAGCAGCACCACAGTGTACCAAGAGACCCAGTACTTC. This encodes CASSTTVYQETQYF.

This clonotype was detected many times. The J gene is TRBJ2-7, the V gene TRBV12-3 or TRBV12-4, with 11 bases that match TRBD2. V gave up 4 bases and J gave up 0 bases; unmatched junction bases: 2. The CDR3 runs to 15 residues. The CDR3 region has the DNA TGTGCCAGCAGTTGGACTAGCGGGTACTCCTACGAGCAGTACTTC. It yields the protein CASSWTSGYSYEQYF.

The rearrangement links TRBV5-1 to TRBJ2-7; 9 bases map to TRBD2. After removal of 3 bases from V and 6 bases from J, the junction contained 10 bases not matched to a gene. The germline gives CDR1 SGHRS, CDR2 YFSETQ. CDR3 length: 15 amino acids. CDR3 amino acids: CASSWWTSDGGEQYF. The CDR3, as DNA: TGCGCCAGCAGCTGGTGGACTAGCGACGGGGGCGAGCAGTACTTC.

The J gene is TRBJ2-2, the V gene TRBV20-1; TRBD2 agrees at 7 bases. Unmatched junction bases numbered 5, after V lost 6 bases and J lost 1 base. Germline-derived CDR1 and CDR2 are DFQATT and SNEGSKA (reference sequence). There are 14 residues in the CDR3. CDR3 loop: CSANGGKNTGELFF. Written as DNA, the CDR3 is TGCAGTGCGAACGGGGGGAAGAACACCGGGGAGCTGTTTTTT.

This clonotype was seen a handful of times. The chain couples TRBV4-2 to TRBJ2-5, with a possible D match to TRBD2 (6 bases). Germline V gives CDR1 LGHNA, CDR2 YNFKEQ. The germline V and J ends were trimmed by 0 bases and 5 bases, with 13 bases remaining between them. There are 15 residues in the CDR3. The CDR3 loop reads CASSQERAGWETQYF. In nucleotides, the CDR3 is TGTGCCAGCAGCCAAGAGAGGGCGGGGTGGGAGACCCAGTACTTC.

In this sample, this clonotype turned up a few times. The V and J genes are TRBV6-5 and TRBJ2-1; 8 bases are a match to TRBD1. Germline CDR1 MNHEY, CDR2 SVGAGI. This CDR3 has 16 amino acids. The V segment lost 2 bases and the J segment 7 bases; nucleotides outside the gene matches: 10. The CDR3 region is CASSYVSPGGSNEQFF. CDR3 nucleotide sequence: TGTGCCAGCAGTTACGTATCGCCAGGGGGCTCAAATGAGCAGTTCTTC.

This clonotype was seen at least ten times. The V gene is TRBV6-2 or TRBV6-3, the J gene TRBJ2-3; unclear D gene. Trimming shortened V by 6 bases and J by 6 bases, and 16 bases separated the two germline ends. The germline CDR1 and CDR2 sequences are MNHEY and SVGEGT. The length of the CDR3 is 14 residues. The CDR3 protein is CASRPTAVPDTQYF. The CDR3 nucleotides are TGTGCCAGCAGACCTACGGCCGTACCTGATACGCAGTATTTT.

This clonotype was observed at least ten times. The V call is TRBV2, the J call TRBJ2-2; the D is unclear. CDR3 size: 12 residues. Germline V gene sequence: CDR1 SNHLY, CDR2 FYNNEI. V lost 7 bases and J lost 3, with 6 bases in between. The CDR3 reads CASIGHTGELFF. As DNA, the CDR3 is TGTGCCAGCATTGGTCACACCGGGGAGCTGTTTTTT.

In this sample, this clonotype turned up many times. The chain has TRBV12-3 or TRBV12-4 and TRBJ2-7, with D unresolved. The CDR3 contains 11 residues. The V end lost 3 bases, the J end lost 6 bases, and 6 bases lay between the germline ends. The CDR3 region has the DNA TGTGCCAGCAGTTTGATGTTCGAGCAGTACTTC. Amino acid sequence: CASSLMFEQYF.

The table lists this clonotype with many counts. The chain has TRBV28 and TRBJ1-1; D is unclear. The CDR3 is made up of 14 amino acids. Germline V gene sequence: CDR1 MDHEN, CDR2 SYDVKM. Trimming shortened V by 5 bases and J by 0 bases, and 10 bases separated the two germline ends. The CDR3 DNA follows: TGTGCCAGCAGTCCCGGAGCCCTGAACACTGAAGCTTTCTTT. This gives the protein CASSPGALNTEAFF.

This clonotype turned up a few times. The V and J genes are TRBV24-1 and TRBJ2-1, with unresolved D. The V gene's germline CDR1 is KGHDR and CDR2 SFDVKD. The CDR3 runs 12 residues. Deletions cut 4 bases from V and 11 bases from J, with 11 bases between. The CDR3 DNA follows: TGTGCCACCAGTGACCCGTTCGGCCAGCAGTTCTTC. Its translation: CATSDPFGQQFF.

This clonotype was counted many times. V is TRBV28 and J is TRBJ2-6; D ambiguous. Germline lookup yields CDR1 MDHEN and CDR2 SYDVKM. The CDR3 spans 14 residues. V dropped 7 bases and J dropped 0 bases, with 7 bases sitting between them. The CDR3, as DNA: TGTGCCAGCAATTTGAACTCTGGGGCCAACGTCCTGACTTTC. This gives the protein CASNLNSGANVLTF.

This clonotype was recorded a few times. J is TRBJ2-7 and V is TRBV7-3; no clear D gene. The CDR3 has 12 amino acids. Trimming removed 2 bases from V and 7 bases from J, with 9 bases in between. From germline, CDR1 is SGHTA and CDR2 FQGTGA. CDR3 in DNA: TGTGCCAGCAGCTTATTGTCAGGAGAGCAGTACTTC. It specifies CASSLLSGEQYF.

This clonotype has just a few counts. The chain combines TRBV6-2 or TRBV6-3 with TRBJ1-5; D remains unclear. In germline, CDR1 is MNHEY, CDR2 SVGEGT. The germline V and J ends were trimmed by 4 bases and 0 bases, with 4 bases remaining between them. The CDR3 consists of 13 residues. The CDR3 loop reads CASSFVSNQPQHF. CDR3 in DNA: TGTGCCAGCAGTTTCGTTAGCAATCAGCCCCAGCATTTT.